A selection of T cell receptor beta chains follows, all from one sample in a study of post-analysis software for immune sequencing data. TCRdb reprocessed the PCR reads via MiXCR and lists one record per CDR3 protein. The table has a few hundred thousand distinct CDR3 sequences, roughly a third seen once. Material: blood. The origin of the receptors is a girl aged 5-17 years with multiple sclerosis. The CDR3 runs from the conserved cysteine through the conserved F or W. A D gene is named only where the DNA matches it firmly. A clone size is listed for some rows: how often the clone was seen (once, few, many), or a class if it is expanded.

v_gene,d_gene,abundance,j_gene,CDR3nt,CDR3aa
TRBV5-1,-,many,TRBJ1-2,TGCGCCAGCAGCTTAACCGCAGGGGCTAACTATGGCTACACCTTC,CASSLTAGANYGYTF
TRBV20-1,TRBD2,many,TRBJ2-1,TGCAGTGCCAGGGGGACTAGCGCGGGCCGCAATGAGCAGTTCTTC,CSARGTSAGRNEQFF
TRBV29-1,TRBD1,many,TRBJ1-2,TGCAGCGTTACTGGACAGGCAAACCCGGCTGGCTATGGCTACACCTTC,CSVTGQANPAGYGYTF
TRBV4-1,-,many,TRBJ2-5,TGCGCCAGCAGCCAAGAGTACCGGGGAAGGGAGACCCAGTACTTC,CASSQEYRGRETQYF
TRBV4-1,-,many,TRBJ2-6,TGCGCCAGCAGCCTGGCGGGACAGCCGTTCTCTGGGGCCAACGTCCTGACTTTC,CASSLAGQPFSGANVLTF
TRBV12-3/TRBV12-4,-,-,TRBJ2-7,TGTGCCAGCAGGTTCTCTCGGACCTCCTACGAGCAGTACTTC,CASRFSRTSYEQYF
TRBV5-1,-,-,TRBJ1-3,TGCGCCAGCACGGGGGATGGCGGCACCATATATTTT,CASTGDGGTIYF
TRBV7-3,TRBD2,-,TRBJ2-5,TGTGCCAGCAGCGCCGGACTAGAAGTAGAGACCCAGTACTTC,CASSAGLEVETQYF
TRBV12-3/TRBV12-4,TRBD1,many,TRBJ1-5,TGTGCCAGCAGTTTGGCCGCCGGACAGGGCAATCAGCCCCAGCATTTT,CASSLAAGQGNQPQHF
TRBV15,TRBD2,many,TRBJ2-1,TGTGCCACCAGCAGAGTTGGGGGGGGATACAATGAGCAGTTCTTC,CATSRVGGGYNEQFF
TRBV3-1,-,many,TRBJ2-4,TGTGCCAGCAGCCAGCCGGGGCTAGCCAAAAACATTCAGTACTTC,CASSQPGLAKNIQYF
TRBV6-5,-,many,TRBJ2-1,TGTGCCAGCAGTTTGGGCTACCCAGGAACCAATGAGCAGTTCTTC,CASSLGYPGTNEQFF
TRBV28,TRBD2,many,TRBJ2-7,TGTGCCAGCAGTGGTAGCGGGAGCAGCTCCTACGAGCAGTACTTC,CASSGSGSSSYEQYF
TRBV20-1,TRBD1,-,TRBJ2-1,TGCAGTGCTAGGAAAGGGGGCCCCTCCTACAATGAGCAGTTCTTC,CSARKGGPSYNEQFF
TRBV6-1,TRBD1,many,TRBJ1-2,TGTGCCAGCAGTCAGAATACAGGGGCGCGACTCTATGGCTACACCTTC,CASSQNTGARLYGYTF
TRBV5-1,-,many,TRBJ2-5,TGCGCCAGCAGCTTGGACGGGCAGGGTAGCGAGACCCAGTACTTC,CASSLDGQGSETQYF
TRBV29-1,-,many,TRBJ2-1,TGCAGCGTCCCCCTCGGGGGTGAGCAGTTCTTC,CSVPLGGEQFF
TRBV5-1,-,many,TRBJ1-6,TGCGCCAGCAGCAACGGGGGTTTTGATTCACCCCTCCACTTT,CASSNGGFDSPLHF